This passage covers 25 T cell receptor beta chains from one sample sequenced in a study of blood T cell repertoires in COVID-19. Measured with immunoSEQ multiplex PCR; TCRdb has only the in-frame clones, and not every one. Seen here are over 200,000 clones, 83% observed once, and the top ten hold about 2.5%. The source material was peripheral blood. Every receptor here comes from a woman between 40 and 55 years old with active or convalescent COVID-19.

The chain links TRBV28 to TRBJ1-6, with D tentatively TRBD1 (5 bases). Trimming took off 8 bases at V and 9 bases at J, with 20 bases between the two ends. The CDR3 loop spans 15 amino acids. In germline, CDR1 is MDHEN, CDR2 SYDVKM. CDR3 region: CASSLGGGVGSPLHF. The DNA for the CDR3 is TGTGCCAGCTCTCTTGGGGGAGGGGTAGGTTCACCCCTCCACTTT.

The chain couples TRBV2 to TRBJ1-1; weak D call: TRBD1 (6 bases). Between the trimmed V and J ends, which lost 8 bases and 8 bases, there was a span of 15 bases. The CDR3 covers 12 residues. Germline V gives CDR1 SNHLY, CDR2 FYNNEI. The CDR3 DNA sequence: TGTGCCAGCCTGGAAGGGGGTCGCGAAGCTTTCTTT. This encodes CASLEGGREAFF.

This clone occurred a few times. The chain has TRBV29-1 and TRBJ1-2, with a weak D call TRBD1 (6 bases). This CDR3 is 15 amino acids long. The V and J ends lost 3 bases and 0 bases respectively, with 14 bases between them. Looked up from germline, CDR1 is SQVTM and CDR2 is ANQGSEA. The chain's CDR3 is CSVDEMDRANYGYTF. The CDR3 DNA follows: TGCAGCGTTGATGAGATGGACAGAGCTAACTATGGCTACACCTTC.

V is TRBV7-9 and J is TRBJ1-3; D is uncertain. Germline CDR1 is SEHNR and CDR2 is FQNEAQ (reference sequence). The CDR3 is 16 amino acids. The germline V and J ends were trimmed by 1 base and 7 bases, with 17 bases remaining between them. CDR3 in DNA: TGTGCCAGCAGCTTAGTCTTTGGCAGGAGGTCGAACACCATATATTTT. Translating it yields CASSLVFGRRSNTIYF.

This chain uses TRBV25-1 with TRBJ2-7; TRBD1 agrees at 10 bases. CDR1 is MGHDK, CDR2 SYGVNS, per germline. CDR3 length: 11 amino acids. J lost 13 bases, V lost 5 bases, and 5 bases had no gene match. The CDR3 DNA reads TGTGCCAGCAGTCCGGGACAGGGGTACTACTTC. Protein product: CASSPGQGYYF.

The chain carries TRBV3-1 (or the pseudogene TRBV3-2) and TRBJ1-6; TRBD1 matches at 8 bases. The CDR3 runs to 14 residues. Germline loops: CDR1 LGHDT, CDR2 YNNKEL (reference sequence). The J segment lost 8 bases and the V segment lost 5 bases, leaving 5 bases of the junction unmatched. The CDR3 region has the DNA TGTGCCAGCAGCGACAGGGGAGGGCATTCACCCCTCCACTTT. Residues: CASSDRGGHSPLHF.

This clone was recorded a few times. J is TRBJ2-7 and V is TRBV5-1, with D possibly being TRBD2 (7 bases). V dropped 5 bases and J dropped 7 bases, with 19 bases sitting between them. Germline values: CDR1 SGHRS, CDR2 YFSETQ. The CDR3 spans 14 residues. The CDR3 loop reads CASSGGGQVGEQYF. As DNA, the CDR3 is TGCGCCAGCAGTGGCGGGGGCCAAGTGGGGGAGCAGTACTTC.

Remarks on this clone: The same CDR3 can be traced to other DNA sequences in this sample. The chain links TRBV15 to TRBJ2-5; 12 nucleotides agree with TRBD2. V was pared by 3 bases and J by 2 bases, with 10 bases of the junction left unmatched. In germline, CDR1 is LNHNV, CDR2 YYDKDF (reference sequence). The CDR3 covers 18 residues. CDR3 protein: CATSRDLLAGGRQETQYF. The CDR3 DNA reads TGTGCCACCAGCAGGGATCTGCTAGCGGGGGGGCGGCAAGAGACCCAGTACTTC.

The rearrangement uses TRBV6-5 and TRBJ1-1; D remains ambiguous. The CDR3 spans 13 residues. CDR1 and CDR2 (germline): MNHEY, SVGAGI. Between the trimmed V and J ends, which lost 5 bases and 1 base, there was a span of 8 bases. CDR3 bases: TGTGCCAGCAGTCTGGAGGGGAACACTGAAGCTTTCTTT. Translation: CASSLEGNTEAFF.

The gene calls are TRBV24-1 and TRBJ2-1, with 8 positions matching TRBD2. Per germline, CDR1 KGHDR and CDR2 SFDVKD. This CDR3 spans 14 amino acids. V trimming: 5 bases; J trimming: 2 bases; junction bases outside the gene matches: 1. The CDR3 sequence is CATSVRGAYNEQFF. As DNA, the CDR3 is TGTGCCACCAGTGTGCGGGGGGCCTACAATGAGCAGTTCTTC.

The chain has TRBV28 and TRBJ2-7; the match to TRBD1 covers 7 bases. Trimming removed 6 bases from V and 6 bases from J; junction bases left unmatched: 2. The CDR3 spans 11 residues. Germline values: CDR1 MDHEN, CDR2 SYDVKM. The CDR3 nucleotides read TGTGCCAGCAGAACAGGGGTCGAGCAGTACTTC. It is translated as CASRTGVEQYF.

The chain joins TRBV2 to TRBJ1-2, with no clear D. V was cut by 6 bases and J by 0 bases, with 14 bases left in between. This CDR3 contains 15 residues. Germline loops: CDR1 SNHLY, CDR2 FYNNEI. CDR3 nucleotides: TGTGCCAGCAGAAAAGGGCTCGGGGCTAACTATGGCTACACCTTC. Its protein is CASRKGLGANYGYTF.

Regarding this clone: The same CDR3 also results from other DNA sequences found in this sample. The V gene is TRBV12-3 or TRBV12-4, the J gene TRBJ1-1; possibly TRBD1 for D (6 bases). Trimming cost V 3 bases and J 5 bases, with 10 bases left between them. This CDR3 has 13 residues. This CDR3 reads CASSLAGETEAFF. DNA of the CDR3: TGTGCCAGCAGTTTGGCAGGGGAGACTGAAGCTTTCTTT.

The chain couples TRBV2 to TRBJ1-4, with TRBD1 as a possible D gene (6 bases). The CDR3 loop spans 15 amino acids. Germline values: CDR1 SNHLY, CDR2 FYNNEI. V was shortened by 7 bases and J by 1 base, with 13 bases between the two germline ends. CDR3 sequence: CASTTVGGTNEKLFF. CDR3 nucleotide sequence: TGTGCCAGCACTACCGTAGGGGGAACTAATGAAAAACTGTTTTTT.

The rearrangement links TRBV9 to TRBJ2-3; D perhaps matches TRBD1 (6 bases). With 6 bases removed from V and 2 bases from J, the gap between germline ends came to 10 bases. The CDR3 length is 13 residues. Germline V gene sequence: CDR1 SGDLS, CDR2 YYNGEE. The DNA for the CDR3 is TGTGCCAGCAACGGACAGATCACAGATACGCAGTATTTT. Residues: CASNGQITDTQYF.

The genes are TRBV11-2 and TRBJ2-7, with TRBD1 matching over 8 bases. The CDR3 is 13 amino acids. Trimming at V came to 3 bases and at J to 7 bases, leaving 5 bases not matched to a gene. The germline V gene encodes CDR1 SGHAT and CDR2 FQNNGV. CDR3 nucleotides: TGTGCCAGCAGCTTCGGACAGGGTGAGGAGCAGTACTTC. Its translation: CASSFGQGEEQYF.

This chain joins TRBV7-8 and TRBJ1-3; possible D gene TRBD1, 5 bases. V lost 5 bases, J lost 4 bases, and 15 bases lay in between. Per the germline V gene, CDR1 is SGHVS and CDR2 is FQNEAQ. This CDR3 comprises 15 residues. This CDR3 reads CASSPTPGNGNTIYF. The CDR3 coding sequence is TGTGCCAGCAGCCCGACCCCAGGGAACGGAAACACCATATATTTT.

The rearrangement links TRBV24-1 to TRBJ2-2; TRBD2 matches 8 bases. Germline assignment: CDR1 KGHDR and CDR2 SFDVKD. The CDR3 consists of 19 residues. The V gene end was trimmed by 3 bases and the J gene end by 6 bases; junction bases not matched to a gene: 17. The DNA for the CDR3 is TGTGCCACCAGTGATACCCTTGACGCGACTAGCGCAAAGGCCGGGGAGCTGTTTTTT. Translated, it gives CATSDTLDATSAKAGELFF.

This chain connects TRBV7-9 to TRBJ2-7, with a weak D call TRBD2 (6 bases). CDR1 SEHNR and CDR2 FQNEAQ come from the germline V gene (reference sequence). The length of the CDR3 is 15 residues. Trimming took off 2 bases at V and 7 bases at J, with 18 bases between the two ends. CDR3 loop: CASSLIATGVGEQYF. The CDR3 DNA reads as TGTGCCAGCAGCTTAATCGCCACGGGGGTGGGGGAGCAGTACTTC. The full variable domain, in which reference TRBV7-9 and TRBJ2-7 provide the parts outside the CDR3, is DTGVSQNPRHKITKRGQNVTFRCDPISEHNRLYWYRQTLGQGPEFLTYFQNEAQLEKSRLLSDRFSAERPKGSFSTLEIQRTEQGDSAMYLCASSLIATGVGEQYFGPGTRLTVT.

V gene TRBV6-2 or TRBV6-3 combines with J gene TRBJ1-6; possible D gene TRBD1, 6 bases. Germline V gives CDR1 MNHEY, CDR2 SVGEGT. CDR3 size: 15 residues. The V and J ends lost 5 bases and 7 bases respectively, with 15 bases between them. In DNA form, the CDR3 reads TGTGCCAGCAGTAGGGGGAATACCCCCAATTCACCCCTCCACTTT. Translated: CASSRGNTPNSPLHF.

This chain joins TRBV12-3 or TRBV12-4 and TRBJ1-2, with 7 bases identical to TRBD1. J was trimmed by 7 bases and V by 4 bases; bases with no gene match: 6. The CDR3 has 13 amino acids. As DNA, the CDR3 is TGTGCCAGCAGTTCGTGGACAGGTGCTGGCTACACCTTC. It specifies CASSSWTGAGYTF.

The chain has TRBV19 and TRBJ2-6; possibly TRBD2 for D (7 bases). The ends were cut back, 6 bases at V and 2 bases at J, with 17 bases in the middle. The CDR3 runs to 17 residues. Germline CDR1 and CDR2: LNHDA and SQIVND (reference sequence). The DNA for the CDR3 is TGTGCCAGTAGAAATCGGGGGGCGAAAACTGGGGCCAACGTCCTGACTTTC. Translating it yields CASRNRGAKTGANVLTF.

The chain recombines TRBV27 with TRBJ1-1, with D perhaps matching TRBD1 (6 bases). This CDR3 region has 11 residues. CDR1 and CDR2 from the germline V gene are MNHEY and SMNVEV (reference sequence). Trimming removed 6 bases at V and 11 bases at J, with 13 bases between. The CDR3 here is CASSAQGWAFF. The DNA of the CDR3 is TGTGCCAGCAGCGCACAGGGATGGGCTTTCTTT.

This clone came up once. V and J are TRBV2 and TRBJ1-2; D call uncertain. CDR1 is SNHLY and CDR2 is FYNNEI in the germline V gene. The CDR3 is 13 amino acids. With 0 bases removed from V and 6 bases from J, the gap between germline ends came to 8 bases. The CDR3 reads CASSEARSDGYTF. As DNA, the CDR3 is TGTGCCAGCAGTGAAGCAAGGAGCGATGGCTACACCTTC.

The chain uses TRBV11-2 and TRBJ2-5; possibly TRBD2 for D (6 bases). Trimming took 0 bases from V and 5 from J, leaving 7 bases between them. Looked up from germline, CDR1 is SGHAT and CDR2 is FQNNGV. The CDR3 runs to 13 residues. The CDR3 bases are TGTGCCAGCAGCTTAGACCGGGGGGAGACCCAGTACTTC. It encodes CASSLDRGETQYF.